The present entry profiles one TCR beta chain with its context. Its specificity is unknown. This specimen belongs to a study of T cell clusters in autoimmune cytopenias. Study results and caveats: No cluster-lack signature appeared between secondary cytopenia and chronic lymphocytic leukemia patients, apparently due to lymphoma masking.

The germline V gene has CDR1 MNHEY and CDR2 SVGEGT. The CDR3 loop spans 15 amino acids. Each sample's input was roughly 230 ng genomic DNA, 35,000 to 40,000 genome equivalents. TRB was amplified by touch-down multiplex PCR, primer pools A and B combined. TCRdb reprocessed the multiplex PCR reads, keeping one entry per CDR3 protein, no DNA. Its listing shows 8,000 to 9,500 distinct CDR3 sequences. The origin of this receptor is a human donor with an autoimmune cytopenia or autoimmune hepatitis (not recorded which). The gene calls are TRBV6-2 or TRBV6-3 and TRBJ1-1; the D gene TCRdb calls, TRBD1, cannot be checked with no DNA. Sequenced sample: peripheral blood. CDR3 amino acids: CASRLTTGGRTEAFF.